This TCR beta chain was sequenced during a study of T-cell memory formation after mild COVID-19. 5'RACE primed at constant segments yielded TCR alpha and TCR beta cDNA libraries bearing sample barcodes and UMIs. TCRdb redid the calling of the 5' RACE reads with MiXCR, one entry per CDR3 protein. This table has just over 150,000 distinct CDR3 sequences, roughly 31% appearing once. Germline CDR1 and CDR2: DFQATT and SNEGSKA (reference sequence). CDR3 length equals 18 residues. V lost 3 bases and J lost 1, with 24 bases in between. The clonotype comes from an adult woman who had mild COVID-19 (a few samples of this study predate the infection). Cell type and time point are not known. The sequenced sample was PBMCs or a T cell subset sorted from them (not recorded which). The chain is built from TRBV20-1 and TRBJ2-5; tentatively, D is TRBD1 or TRBD2 (5 bases each). The CDR3 sequence: CSARGTGLTGTFQETQYF. CDR3 DNA: TGCAGTGCTAGGGGGACGGGGCTCACCGGGACGTTCCAAGAGACCCAGTACTTC.